The 14 T cell receptor beta chains in this list originate from one sample, sequenced in a study of beta chain features in type 1 diabetes. Of the isolated RNA, all was reverse transcribed, and so the sequenced material was expressed TCRB transcripts. Sequencing used immunoSEQ multiplex PCR; TCRdb keeps in-frame clones, though not all of them. The data contain about 130,000 clones, 9.2% of them singletons. Material: central memory CD4+ T cells from blood. The source of these receptors is a man aged 18-30 years in good health.

The sample holds a few counts of this clone. In nucleotides, the CDR3 is TGCAGCGTTGAACGTGAGTTCCCAGATACGCAGTATTTT. The encoded protein is CSVEREFPDTQYF. The chain combines TRBV29-1 with TRBJ2-3, with unresolved D. Germline V gene sequence: CDR1 SQVTM, CDR2 ANQGSEA. Trimming removed 2 bases from V and 4 bases from J, with 10 bases in between. The CDR3 sequence is 13 residues long.

The V gene is TRBV27, the J gene TRBJ2-7; 7 bases are shared with TRBD2. The CDR3 length is 14 residues. The germline CDR1 and CDR2 sequences are MNHEY and SMNVEV (reference sequence). V lost 6 bases to trimming and J lost 3 bases; unmatched junction nucleotides: 8. As DNA, the CDR3 is TGTGCCAGCAGCGGCCGGGGAGGGGTCTACGAGCAGTACTTC. Its protein product is CASSGRGGVYEQYF.

The chain links TRBV19 to TRBJ2-1, with 9 bases aligning to TRBD2. The CDR3 is 14 amino acids. In germline, CDR1 is LNHDA, CDR2 SQIVND (reference sequence). Losses at the gene ends were 3 bases for V and 9 bases for J; bases not matched to a gene: 6. CDR3 amino acids: CASSISGGGGEQFF. Here the CDR3 DNA reads TGTGCCAGTAGTATTAGCGGGGGTGGGGGTGAGCAGTTCTTC.

Worth noting for this clone: One junction end does not reproduce the germline sequence, and a read error may be involved. The genes are TRBV7-2 and TRBJ2-7; 10 bases line up with TRBD1. The CDR3 has 13 amino acids. CDR1 is SGHTA, CDR2 FQGNSA, per germline. Here the CDR3 DNA reads TGTGCCAGCAGCTCCGGACAGGAAGGGACAGGGGTCTTC. The encoded protein is CASSSGQEGTGVF.

This clone was seen more than once but under ten times. The V gene is TRBV27, the J gene TRBJ1-2; TRBD1 aligns across 7 bases. V was pared by 4 bases and J by 3 bases, with 5 bases of the junction left unmatched. Per the germline V gene, CDR1 is MNHEY and CDR2 is SMNVEV (reference sequence). The CDR3 covers 14 residues. CDR3 residues: CASSSLGTDYGYTF. CDR3 nucleotides: TGTGCCAGCAGTTCCTTAGGGACAGACTATGGCTACACCTTC.

This clone has just a few counts. The chain links TRBV9 to TRBJ2-5, with 8 nucleotides matching TRBD1. The germline V gene has CDR1 SGDLS and CDR2 YYNGEE. The CDR3 has 16 amino acids. With V trimmed by 0 bases and J by 2 bases, 6 bases remained unmatched. The CDR3 bases are TGTGCCAGCAGCGTAGCTACACAGGGGGGACAAGAGACCCAGTACTTC. Protein sequence: CASSVATQGGQETQYF. Based on the CDR3 plus reference TRBV9 and TRBJ2-5, the full variable domain is DSGVTQTPKHLITATGQRVTLRCSPRSGDLSVYWYQQSLDQGLQFLIQYYNGEERAKGNILERFSAQQFPDLHSELNLSSLELGDSALYFCASSVATQGGQETQYFGPGTRLLVL.

This clone has only a few counts. The genes are TRBV6-5 and TRBJ2-1; D is undetermined. The CDR3 extends over 13 amino acids. CDR1 and CDR2 from the germline V gene are MNHEY and SVGAGI. Trimming shortened V by 2 bases and J by 12 bases, and 14 bases separated the two germline ends. CDR3: CASSYTAESGQFF. Here the CDR3 DNA reads TGTGCCAGCAGTTACACAGCCGAGTCAGGGCAGTTCTTC.

This chain uses TRBV14 with TRBJ2-3; the match to TRBD1 covers 8 bases. V was pared by 1 base and J by 1 base, with 4 bases of the junction left unmatched. From germline, CDR1 is SGHDN and CDR2 FVKESK. This CDR3 has 16 amino acids. The CDR3 nucleotides read TGTGCCAGCAGCCAAGTTCAGGGGGCAGGCACAGATACGCAGTATTTT. Residues: CASSQVQGAGTDTQYF.

The V and J genes are TRBV28 and TRBJ1-4, with 9 bases fitting TRBD1. Trimming took 5 bases from V and 6 from J; bases not matched to a gene: 7. This CDR3 is built from 15 residues. The germline V gene has CDR1 MDHEN and CDR2 SYDVKM. The CDR3 loop is CASSTPGQGDEKLFF. The CDR3 nucleotides are TGTGCCAGCAGTACTCCGGGACAGGGAGATGAAAAACTGTTTTTT.

A note on this clone: The junction departs from the called germline gene at one end, perhaps through a read error. The chain couples TRBV7-9 to TRBJ1-5; no firm D call. CDR1 and CDR2 from the germline V gene are SEHNR and FQNEAQ (reference sequence). The CDR3 has 15 amino acids. CDR3 nucleotides: TGTGCCAGCAGCCTAGCGGCGGATAGCAATCAGCCCCAGCATTTT. Its translation is CASSLAADSNQPQHF. Based on the CDR3 plus reference TRBV7-9 and TRBJ1-5, the full variable domain is DTGVSQNPRHKITKRGQNVTFRCDPISEHNRLYWYRQTLGQGPEFLTYFQNEAQLEKSRLLSDRFSAERPKGSFSTLEIQRTEQGDSAMYLCASSLAADSNQPQHFGDGTRLSIL.

This clone was observed a handful of times. V usage is TRBV7-6 and J usage is TRBJ2-2; the D is unclear. Germline-derived CDR1 and CDR2 are SGHVS and FNYEAQ. The germline V and J ends were trimmed by 1 base and 6 bases, with 15 bases remaining between them. The CDR3 has 16 amino acids. The CDR3 bases are TGTGCCAGCAGCTTAGAACCGCCGGGTAGTTCCGGGGAGCTGTTTTTT. This translates into CASSLEPPGSSGELFF.

The V gene is TRBV18, the J gene TRBJ1-2; D gene ambiguous. There are 13 residues in the CDR3. Germline assignment: CDR1 KGHSH and CDR2 LQKENI. V dropped 6 bases and J dropped 4 bases, with 12 bases sitting between them. CDR3 residues: CASSDRAGYGYTF. In nucleotides, the CDR3 is TGTGCCAGCTCGGACCGGGCGGGCTATGGCTACACCTTC.

This clone was seen a few times. The genes are TRBV29-1 and TRBJ1-4; 8 positions match TRBD1. The CDR3 has 15 residues. CDR1 SQVTM and CDR2 ANQGSEA come from the germline V gene. J was trimmed by 10 bases and V by 6 bases; bases with no gene match: 16. This CDR3 is CSVATARQGWGKLFF. The CDR3 coding sequence is TGCAGCGTCGCTACGGCCCGACAGGGGTGGGGAAAACTGTTTTTT.

This clone came up many times. V usage is TRBV14 and J usage is TRBJ1-5; D is uncertain. This CDR3 has 14 residues. Per germline, CDR1 SGHDN and CDR2 FVKESK. Trimming removed 2 bases at V and 4 bases at J, with 9 bases between. The chain's CDR3 is CASSQSTSNQPQHF. CDR3 sequence (DNA): TGTGCCAGCAGCCAATCGACATCAAATCAGCCCCAGCATTTT.